One sample yielded the 10 T cell receptor beta chains listed below, sequenced in a study of T cells in Graves' hyperthyroidism and ophthalmopathy. Using RNA transcripts as the source, TCR beta CDR3 regions were amplified. First-round RT-PCR of the TCR CDR3 relied on the HTBI primer set. MiXCR, run by TCRdb on the multiplex PCR reads, gives a single entry per CDR3 protein. Of around 300,000 distinct CDR3 sequences in the sample, approximately 23% were seen once. Material for sequencing was blood. The receptor set was obtained from a man aged 25-45 years with Graves' ophthalmopathy.

To note about this clonotype: A much larger clone sits a single nucleotide away, making a read error possible. The rearrangement links TRBV5-1 to TRBJ1-1; D not resolved. This CDR3 contains 12 residues. Germline V gene data show CDR1 as SGHRS and CDR2 as YFSETQ. The CDR3 DNA follows: TGTGCCCGCAGCTTGGTGAACACTGAAGCTTTCTTT. This codes for CARSLVNTEAFF.

The chain carries TRBV7-6 and TRBJ2-5, with 8 bases lining up with TRBD2. The CDR3 has 15 amino acids. Germline V gives CDR1 SGHVS, CDR2 FNYEAQ. V was pared by 5 bases and J by 5 bases, with 10 bases of the junction left unmatched. CDR3 nucleotide sequence: TGTGCCAGCAGCCGGGGGGGGGGAGCGGTGGAGACCCAGTACTTC. Translated, it gives CASSRGGGAVETQYF.

This clonotype was picked up many times. V usage is TRBV6-1 and J usage is TRBJ1-2; TRBD1 might be the D (5 bases). The CDR3 runs 14 residues. V shed 3 bases and J shed 2 bases, with 10 bases lying between them. From germline, CDR1 is MNHNS and CDR2 SASEGT. The CDR3 nucleotides are TGTGCCAGCAGTGACAGGGCGGCGAACTATGGCTACACCTTC. It is translated as CASSDRAANYGYTF.

This clonotype came up a few times. This chain links TRBV28 with TRBJ2-1, with TRBD1 matching 9 bases. The V gene end was trimmed by 4 bases and the J gene end by 4 bases; junction bases not matched to a gene: 8. CDR3 size: 16 residues. Germline values: CDR1 MDHEN, CDR2 SYDVKM. CDR3 region: CASSSPGTGIYNEQFF. The CDR3 coding sequence is TGTGCCAGCAGTTCCCCCGGGACAGGGATATACAATGAGCAGTTCTTC.

The chain links TRBV12-3 or TRBV12-4 to TRBJ1-2; TRBD1 matches at 7 bases. The CDR3 spans 15 residues. The trim removed 4 bases at V and 8 bases at J, leaving 13 bases unmatched. The CDR3 nucleotides read TGTGCCAGCAGTTCCAGCACCGGGACAGCTGGGGGCTACACCTTC. Its protein product is CASSSSTGTAGGYTF.

Remarks on this clonotype: Being one base from a much bigger clone, this may be a read error. The V call is TRBV2, the J call TRBJ2-7; TRBD1 is a possible D gene (5 bases). The germline V and J ends were trimmed by 7 bases and 8 bases, with 12 bases remaining between them. The CDR3 is made up of 11 amino acids. Germline CDR1 and CDR2: SNHLY and FYNNEI. The CDR3 reads CASTKADKQYF. CDR3 DNA: TGTGCCAGCACCAAGGCGGACAAGCAGTACTTC.

A note on this clonotype: Lacking the conserved final phenylalanine or tryptophan, this CDR3 likely reflects a read error. V and J are TRBV3-1 and TRBJ1-6; the D is unclear. The CDR3 extends over 13 amino acids. The germline V gene has CDR1 LGHDT and CDR2 YNNKEL (reference sequence). Between the trimmed V and J ends, which lost 1 base and 6 bases, there was a span of 4 bases. The CDR3 DNA is TGTGCCAGCAGCCAAGGGGCTAATTCACCCCTCCACCTT. Residues: CASSQGANSPLHL.

About this clonotype itself: This may come from a read error, since a much larger clone is one base off. J is TRBJ2-2 and V is TRBV12-3 or TRBV12-4; 7 bases fit TRBD1. This CDR3 spans 15 amino acids. V was clipped by 10 bases and J by 0 bases; unmatched bases: 8. In nucleotides, the CDR3 is TGTGCCAACAGACCGGGACAGACGAACACCGGGGAGCTGTTTTTT. Amino acids: CANRPGQTNTGELFF.

V is TRBV11-1 and J is TRBJ1-2; weak D call: TRBD1 (6 bases). The CDR3 sequence is 13 residues long. V lost 2 bases and J lost 8, with 12 bases in between. Germline-derived CDR1 and CDR2 are SGHAT and FQDESV (reference sequence). The CDR3 loop reads CASSLNREGGYTF. CDR3 DNA: TGTGCCAGCAGCTTAAACAGGGAAGGCGGCTACACCTTC.

The chain links TRBV20-1 to TRBJ1-2, with D possibly being TRBD1 (6 bases). Trimming pared 1 base from V and 4 bases from J, leaving 16 bases between. Germline-derived CDR1 and CDR2 are DFQATT and SNEGSKA (reference sequence). The CDR3 runs to 15 residues. The CDR3 sequence: CSARARQADSYGYTF. Here the CDR3 DNA reads TGCAGTGCTAGAGCCCGACAGGCCGACTCCTATGGCTACACCTTC.